The 27 T cell receptor beta chains presented below share a single source sample, sequenced in a study of identical twins. From the 5' RACE reads, TCRdb called clonotypes with MiXCR, one entry per CDR3 protein. The sample contains fewer than 500,000 distinct CDR3 sequences, 20% to 30% of which appear only once. The sample was also linked to a second study, of T cells expressing NK-cell markers.

Sequenced input: CD4+ T cells sorted from blood. The receptors here all came from a woman aged 18-29 years in good health.

This clonotype was observed a handful of times. This chain links TRBV6-1 with TRBJ1-3; 9 bases line up with TRBD1. CDR3 length: 17 residues. The germline V gene has CDR1 MNHNS and CDR2 SASEGT. V gave up 6 bases and J gave up 1 base; unmatched junction bases: 10. CDR3 bases: TGTGCCAGCAGGGGCACAGGGGGCGACGGATCTGGAAACACCATATATTTT. Its translation is CASRGTGGDGSGNTIYF.

V gene TRBV12-3 or TRBV12-4 combines with J gene TRBJ1-1, with D possibly being TRBD1 (5 bases). CDR3 size: 14 residues. V was trimmed by 8 bases and J by 0 bases, leaving 13 bases between them. This chain's CDR3 is CASCSQAMNTEAFF. In DNA, the CDR3 is TGTGCCAGCTGCTCACAGGCGATGAACACTGAAGCTTTCTTT.

This clonotype was seen a handful of times. V and J are TRBV30 and TRBJ2-3; maybe TRBD1 (6 bases). CDR1 is GTSNPN and CDR2 is SVGIG in the germline V gene (reference sequence). This CDR3 comprises 14 residues. The ends were cut back, 0 bases at V and 3 bases at J, with 10 bases in the middle. For the CDR3, the DNA is TGTGCCTGGAGTGTATCCGGGACAACAGATACGCAGTATTTT. Protein: CAWSVSGTTDTQYF. Drawing the rest from reference TRBV30 and TRBJ2-3, the complete variable domain is SQTIHQWPATLVQPVGSPLSLECTVEGTSNPNLYWYRQAAGRGLQLLFYSVGIGQISSEVPQNLSASRPQDRQFILSSKKLLLSDSGFYLCAWSVSGTTDTQYFGPGTRLTVL.

J is TRBJ2-1 and V is TRBV20-1, with 10 nucleotides matching TRBD1. The CDR3 has 15 amino acids. Germline V gene lookup returns CDR1 DFQATT and CDR2 SNEGSKA (reference sequence). Germline trimming cut 3 bases from V and 4 bases from J; bases unmatched to any gene: 6. The CDR3 sequence: CSASLGQGSYNEQFF. In DNA form, the CDR3 reads TGCAGTGCTAGTCTGGGACAGGGGTCGTACAATGAGCAGTTCTTC.

This clonotype was detected only a few times. The chain recombines TRBV6-5 with TRBJ2-7, with TRBD2 matching over 13 bases. The CDR3 runs to 17 residues. CDR1 and CDR2 from the germline V gene are MNHEY and SVGAGI. V lost 4 bases and J lost 0; bases outside the gene matches: 6. This CDR3 is CASSFGLAGVNSYEQYF. The DNA for the CDR3 is TGTGCCAGCAGTTTTGGACTAGCGGGGGTGAACTCCTACGAGCAGTACTTC.

This clonotype was seen many times. An end of the junction does not agree with germline; a read error may underlie this. This chain uses TRBV5-1 with TRBJ2-2; 8 bases line up with TRBD1. The CDR3 spans 14 residues. CDR1 SGHRS and CDR2 YFSETQ come from the germline V gene. The chain's CDR3 is CASSLGQGTGELFF. CDR3 coding DNA: TGTGCCAGCAGTTTAGGACAGGGAACCGGGGAGCTGTTTTTT.

The table lists this clonotype with a few counts. The rearrangement uses TRBV7-9 and TRBJ2-1, with TRBD2 identical over 8 bases. This CDR3 has 17 residues. CDR1 SEHNR and CDR2 FQNEAQ come from the germline V gene (reference sequence). V was pared by 4 bases and J by 6 bases, with 14 bases of the junction left unmatched. Written as DNA, the CDR3 is TGTGCCAGCAGCTCCATCTTCCCGGGGGGGCGTATCAATGAGCAGTTCTTC. It yields the protein CASSSIFPGGRINEQFF. The full variable domain, rest sourced from reference TRBV7-9 and TRBJ2-1, is DTGVSQNPRHKITKRGQNVTFRCDPISEHNRLYWYRQTLGQGPEFLTYFQNEAQLEKSRLLSDRFSAERPKGSFSTLEIQRTEQGDSAMYLCASSSIFPGGRINEQFFGPGTRLTVL.

This clonotype was counted a few times. The chain joins TRBV12-3 or TRBV12-4 to TRBJ2-7; the match to TRBD1 covers 7 bases. The ends lost 7 bases at V and 0 bases at J; junction bases unmatched: 9. The CDR3 totals 15 residues. The CDR3 spells CASKTTGNSSYEQYF. CDR3 nucleotide sequence: TGTGCCAGCAAGACGACAGGGAACAGCTCCTACGAGCAGTACTTC.

This clonotype appeared a single time. The chain recombines TRBV6-1 with TRBJ2-3; TRBD2 matches 9 bases. Germline lookup yields CDR1 MNHNS and CDR2 SASEGT. The CDR3 contains 15 residues. Trimming took 3 bases from V and 6 from J; bases not matched to a gene: 7. CDR3 DNA sequence: TGTGCCAGCAGTGATCCCGGGACTAGCTACGATACGCAGTATTTT. Protein sequence: CASSDPGTSYDTQYF.

The V gene is TRBV29-1, the J gene TRBJ2-5, with 9 bases aligning to TRBD1. The CDR3 runs to 13 residues. The germline V gene has CDR1 SQVTM and CDR2 ANQGSEA. The trim removed 6 bases at V and 4 bases at J, leaving 6 bases unmatched. The CDR3 loop reads CSVKQGAGETQYF. In DNA, the CDR3 is TGCAGCGTCAAACAGGGGGCAGGAGAGACCCAGTACTTC.

This clonotype was seen at least ten times. The CDR3 is CASSWTGTSESEQFF. CDR3 nucleotides: TGTGCCAGCAGTTGGACCGGGACTAGCGAATCTGAGCAGTTCTTC. The genes are TRBV12-3 or TRBV12-4 and TRBJ2-1, with 10 bases aligning to TRBD2. The CDR3 is made up of 15 amino acids. The V and J ends lost 4 bases and 9 bases, in that order; junction bases with no gene match: 9.

The rearrangement uses TRBV19 and TRBJ2-7; 8 bases map to TRBD1. The CDR3 is 15 residues long. Losses at the gene ends were 3 bases for V and 3 bases for J; bases not matched to a gene: 7. Germline values: CDR1 LNHDA, CDR2 SQIVND (reference sequence). DNA of the CDR3: TGTGCCAGTAGTATCTTGTGGGGACAGGACTACGAGCAGTACTTC. Its translation: CASSILWGQDYEQYF.

This clonotype was observed many times. The chain has TRBV28 and TRBJ1-3; D is perhaps TRBD1 (6 bases). Trimming pared 6 bases from V and 5 bases from J, leaving 14 bases between. The germline CDR1 and CDR2 sequences are MDHEN and SYDVKM. The CDR3 runs 14 residues. CDR3: CASSPSTGRNTIYF. The CDR3 DNA follows: TGTGCCAGCAGCCCCTCGACAGGACGAAACACCATATATTTT.

This clonotype was seen more than once but under ten times. J is TRBJ2-7 and V is TRBV5-1; the D call may be TRBD1 or TRBD2 (5 bases each). Trimming took off 3 bases at V and 6 bases at J, with 16 bases between the two ends. The V gene's germline CDR1 is SGHRS and CDR2 YFSETQ. This CDR3 is built from 14 residues. The DNA of the CDR3 is TGCGCCAGCAGCTCGGAGAGGGGCTCGAGCGAGCAGTACTTC. Translated: CASSSERGSSEQYF.

The chain recombines TRBV7-8 with TRBJ2-2, with 10 nucleotides matching TRBD2. The CDR3 contains 18 residues. With V trimmed by 1 base and J by 1 base, 6 bases remained unmatched. Germline CDR1 reads SGHVS; CDR2 reads FQNEAQ. The CDR3 loop reads CASSLGRRTSGNTGELFF. DNA of the CDR3: TGTGCCAGCAGCTTAGGAAGAAGGACTAGCGGGAACACCGGGGAGCTGTTTTTT.

This clonotype turned up a few times. The chain couples TRBV12-3 or TRBV12-4 to TRBJ1-5; perhaps TRBD1 as D (5 bases). The CDR3 sequence is 12 residues long. V shed 3 bases and J shed 10 bases, with 10 bases lying between them. CDR3 sequence: CASSFGDGPQHF. CDR3 coding DNA: TGTGCCAGCAGTTTTGGGGACGGACCCCAGCATTTT.

This clonotype occurred a few times. The rearrangement joins TRBV12-3 or TRBV12-4 to TRBJ2-1; 10 positions agree with TRBD2. The CDR3 consists of 13 residues. V lost 10 bases and J lost 6; bases outside the gene matches: 6. This CDR3 reads CATTSGRPNEQFF. The CDR3 DNA is TGTGCCACGACTAGCGGGCGACCCAATGAGCAGTTCTTC.

This clonotype was found a few times. The V call is TRBV12-3 or TRBV12-4, the J call TRBJ2-5, with 7 nucleotides matching TRBD1. The length of the CDR3 is 14 residues. J gave up 2 bases and V 6 bases, and 6 bases lay outside the gene matches. Written as DNA, the CDR3 is TGTGCCAGCAGCCCGGGACAGCCTCAAGAGACCCAGTACTTC. It specifies CASSPGQPQETQYF.

This clonotype was found a few times. The chain employs TRBV5-5 and TRBJ2-5; the D is unclear. Trimming cost V 3 bases and J 0 bases, with 9 bases left between them. In germline, CDR1 is SGHKS, CDR2 YYEKEE (reference sequence). This CDR3 has 14 amino acids. The CDR3 reads CASSYDTDQETQYF. DNA of the CDR3: TGTGCCAGCAGCTACGACACTGACCAAGAGACCCAGTACTTC. Drawing the rest from reference TRBV5-5 and TRBJ2-5, the complete variable domain is DAGVTQSPTHLIKTRGQQVTLRCSPISGHKSVSWYQQVLGQGPQFIFQYYEKEERGRGNFPDRFSARQFPNYSSELNVNALLLGDSALYLCASSYDTDQETQYFGPGTRLLVL.

This clonotype has more than one count but fewer than ten. The chain uses TRBV5-6 and TRBJ1-5, with 7 bases identical to TRBD1. CDR3 length: 18 amino acids. V gave up 0 bases and J gave up 7 bases; unmatched junction bases: 16. From germline, CDR1 is SGHDT and CDR2 YYEEEE. The chain's CDR3 is CASSLVLTGEGFGQPQHF. CDR3 bases: TGTGCCAGCAGCTTGGTCCTTACAGGGGAGGGGTTCGGGCAGCCCCAGCATTTT. Complete variable domain (other parts from reference TRBV5-6 and TRBJ1-5): DAGVTQSPTHLIKTRGQQVTLRCSPKSGHDTVSWYQQALGQGPQFIFQYYEEEERQRGNFPDRFSGHQFPNYSSELNVNALLLGDSALYLCASSLVLTGEGFGQPQHFGDGTRLSIL.

This clonotype was recorded a few times. The chain carries TRBV7-9 and TRBJ1-4; unclear D gene. This CDR3 has 12 residues. Per the germline V gene, CDR1 is SEHNR and CDR2 is FQNEAQ (reference sequence). V was cut by 5 bases and J by 7 bases, with 8 bases left in between. The CDR3 bases are TGTGCCAGCAGCCTCCGGGCTGAAAAACTGTTTTTT. It is translated as CASSLRAEKLFF.

The chain carries TRBV7-2 and TRBJ2-1; possible D gene TRBD1, 5 bases. The CDR3 loop spans 12 amino acids. Trimming shortened V by 6 bases and J by 9 bases, and 12 bases separated the two germline ends. Germline CDR1 is SGHTA and CDR2 is FQGNSA. CDR3 in DNA: TGTGCCAGCAGAATGGGGCGCGTTGAGCAGTTCTTC. This translates into CASRMGRVEQFF.

The chain has TRBV12-3 or TRBV12-4 and TRBJ2-7, with 9 nucleotides matching TRBD1. This CDR3 comprises 16 residues. Trimming at V came to 5 bases and at J to 4 bases, leaving 12 bases not matched to a gene. This CDR3 is CASSAYAGTGTYEQYF. For the CDR3, the DNA is TGTGCCAGCAGTGCTTATGCCGGGACAGGGACTTACGAGCAGTACTTC.

V is TRBV6-1 and J is TRBJ1-2; TRBD1 matches 8 bases. Germline assignment: CDR1 MNHNS and CDR2 SASEGT. The CDR3 runs 14 residues. Trimming took 7 bases from V and 2 from J; bases not matched to a gene: 6. The CDR3 bases are TGTGCCAGCATGCCTGCAGGGGGCAACTATGGCTACACCTTC. This codes for CASMPAGGNYGYTF.

The chain recombines TRBV2 with TRBJ2-2; D unresolved. Germline CDR1 reads SNHLY; CDR2 reads FYNNEI. The CDR3 runs 14 residues. The V end lost 3 bases, the J end lost 1 base, and 6 bases lay between the germline ends. In nucleotides, the CDR3 is TGTGCCAGCAGTGATGGGCGGAACACCGGGGAGCTGTTTTTT. Its protein is CASSDGRNTGELFF.

This clonotype has a handful of counts. CDR3 protein: CASSVGGRLETQYF. The CDR3 DNA reads TGTGCCAGCAGCGTAGGAGGGCGTCTGGAGACCCAGTACTTC. This chain uses TRBV9 with TRBJ2-5, with D maybe TRBD2 (5 bases). Trimming shortened V by 0 bases and J by 5 bases, and 11 bases separated the two germline ends. Germline CDR1 SGDLS, CDR2 YYNGEE. The CDR3 is 14 amino acids.

This chain joins TRBV3-1 and TRBJ2-1; 11 bases map to TRBD2. Trimming at V came to 6 bases and at J to 5 bases, leaving 6 bases not matched to a gene. Germline V gene lookup returns CDR1 LGHDT and CDR2 YNNKEL (reference sequence). This CDR3 is 15 amino acids long. The CDR3 region is CASRPGTSGNNEQFF. In DNA, the CDR3 is TGTGCCAGCAGGCCCGGGACTAGCGGAAACAATGAGCAGTTCTTC.